Listed below are T cell receptor beta chains from one sample, sequenced in a study of beta chain features in type 1 diabetes. The repertoire was sequenced with immunoSEQ multiplex PCR; TCRdb's copy has only in-frame clones and lacks some. This repertoire shows tens of thousands of clones, approximately 53% found once; its top ten account for about 0.24%. Sequenced input: stem cell memory CD4+ T cells from blood. These TCRs come from a woman in her 30s in good health. Both conserved end residues are trimmed from each CDR3. The size of a clone is reported for some rows only, either as once, few or many, or as a class for expanded clones.

TRBV27	few	TRBJ1-3	ASSPTGLPGNTIY
TRBV6-5	once	TRBJ1-6	ASSLQDYNSPLH
TRBV29-1	.	TRBJ2-3	SARQGAGDTQY
TRBV19	.	TRBJ2-5	ASSWGSQETQY
TRBV10-3	once	TRBJ1-1	AISFDRNTEAF
TRBV6-6	few	TRBJ2-1	ASSPGTGDF
TRBV7-2	.	TRBJ2-6	ASSLLGANVLT
TRBV7-3	.	TRBJ2-3	ASSLQGTDTQY
TRBV5-1	.	TRBJ1-1	ASSLWAQGNWDTEAF
TRBV28	.	TRBJ2-7	ASSQGLAGVREQY
TRBV5-8	.	TRBJ1-1	ASSLPGQGNTEAF
TRBV7-8	.	TRBJ2-3	ASSPGLAGYTDTQY
TRBV5-4	.	TRBJ2-1	ASSLSSAFVNEQF
TRBV2	.	TRBJ1-2	ASSEQGQSYGYT
TRBV2	once	TRBJ2-1	ASSTGTGVNEQF
TRBV29-1	.	TRBJ1-1	SVGDDRDTEAF
TRBV10-3	.	TRBJ2-1	AIGGGLAGGSYNEQF
TRBV28	few	TRBJ1-2	ASAWGTGHNYGYT
TRBV7-6	few	TRBJ1-5	ASSLASGQPQH
TRBV7-9	few	TRBJ2-7	ASSLVGLAGQY
TRBV28	.	TRBJ1-2	ASSLGGHGLAGYT
TRBV30	few	TRBJ1-1	AWSLGTGNTEAF
TRBV7-3	.	TRBJ2-1	ASSPGQGVSEQF
TRBV7-2	.	TRBJ2-3	ASSLRPDTQY
TRBV30	few	TRBJ2-7	AWRGTATYEQY
TRBV12-5	few	TRBJ2-1	ASGLVLNGGRVYNEQF
TRBV7-2	.	TRBJ2-3	ASSRTLRTDTQY
TRBV7-2	few	TRBJ2-1	ASSLVVSGRAGYNEQF
TRBV18	few	TRBJ2-4	ASSTTGAAKNIQY
TRBV19	.	TRBJ2-7	ASSVSRGKFSYEQY
TRBV13	few	TRBJ2-3	ASSRGTSLTDTQY
TRBV19	.	TRBJ2-3	ASNPGWLVTDTQY
TRBV6-5	.	TRBJ2-1	ASQDIVRNEQF
TRBV14	.	TRBJ2-5	ASSRLAGDRETQY
TRBV7-3	few	TRBJ2-1	ASSSQLAGGNEQF